Each of the 24 T cell receptor beta chains below was sequenced from the same sample in a study of spatial heterogeneity in lung cancer. Described time point: sample taken at primary tumor resection. TCRdb reanalysed the 5' RACE reads using MiXCR and keeps one entry per CDR3 protein. The sample has approximately 66,000 distinct CDR3 sequences, nearly 6.5% seen once. This sample comprised PBMCs, obtained at surgery. The receptors derive from a female donor with early-stage non-small cell lung cancer.

At least ten counts were recorded for this clonotype. V gene TRBV27 combines with J gene TRBJ2-7; 7 nucleotides agree with TRBD1. Per germline, CDR1 MNHEY and CDR2 SMNVEV (reference sequence). This CDR3 comprises 14 residues. With 5 bases clipped from V and 3 bases from J, the junction kept 7 bases outside the gene matches. In DNA, the CDR3 is TGTGCCAGCAGTACATACGGGACAGACTACGAGCAGTACGTC. Amino acids: CASSTYGTDYEQYV.

Notes on this clonotype: This sequence may be a read error, since a much larger clone differs from it by one base. The chain recombines TRBV6-2 or TRBV6-3 with TRBJ2-2, with 11 bases lining up with TRBD2. CDR3 length: 16 residues. CDR1 is MNHEY and CDR2 is SVGEGT in the germline V gene. CDR3 loop: CVSSLGLAALAGELFF. In DNA, the CDR3 is TGTGTCAGCAGTCTGGGACTAGCGGCCCTCGCCGGGGAGCTGTTTTTT.

This chain joins TRBV4-1 and TRBJ2-7; possibly TRBD1 for D (5 bases). This CDR3 is 15 amino acids long. Per germline, CDR1 MGHRA and CDR2 YSYEKL. Trimming pared 4 bases from V and 3 bases from J, leaving 16 bases between. The CDR3 protein is CASSRQGIGLYEQYF. The CDR3 bases are TGCGCCAGCAGCCGTCAGGGTATTGGTCTCTACGAGCAGTACTTC.

There are a few counts of this clonotype. The chain carries TRBV5-1 and TRBJ1-5, with D unresolved. The CDR3 is 16 residues long. V was trimmed by 3 bases and J by 0 bases, leaving 13 bases between them. CDR1 and CDR2 from the germline V gene are SGHRS and YFSETQ. This CDR3 is CASSWSETTSNQPQHF. The CDR3 coding sequence is TGCGCCAGCAGCTGGAGTGAGACGACTAGCAATCAGCCCCAGCATTTT.

This clonotype came up a few times. The genes are TRBV20-1 and TRBJ2-1, with a weak D call TRBD2 (7 bases). The CDR3 has 14 residues. Germline lookup yields CDR1 DFQATT and CDR2 SNEGSKA (reference sequence). The V end was cut by 3 bases, the J end by 2 bases, with 11 bases between. The CDR3, as DNA: TGCAGTGCTAGGGGCGGGGGCCCCTACAATGAGCAGTTCTTC. Its translation: CSARGGGPYNEQFF.

This clonotype was seen a handful of times. This sequence joins TRBV15 and TRBJ2-7, with D tentatively TRBD1 (5 bases). The CDR3 loop spans 17 amino acids. V lost 0 bases to trimming and J lost 7 bases, with 22 bases between them. Germline assignment: CDR1 LNHNV and CDR2 YYDKDF (reference sequence). The CDR3 spells CATSRDGGRRVLGEQYF. The CDR3 region has the DNA TGTGCCACCAGCAGAGATGGCGGACGCAGGGTCCTTGGTGAGCAGTACTTC.

J is TRBJ1-2 and V is TRBV12-3 or TRBV12-4, with D maybe TRBD1 (6 bases). V lost 5 bases to trimming and J lost 5 bases, with 15 bases between them. The CDR3 consists of 14 residues. CDR3 nucleotide sequence: TGTGCCAGCAGTCCCTTTCGGGGGGCTTATGGCTACACCTTC. Its protein is CASSPFRGAYGYTF.

V is TRBV7-8 and J is TRBJ2-4, with D possibly being TRBD1 (6 bases). The CDR3 totals 15 residues. V was clipped by 3 bases and J by 8 bases, with 17 bases between them. The germline V gene encodes CDR1 SGHVS and CDR2 FQNEAQ. The CDR3 here is CASSFTGSEWDIQYF. The CDR3 bases are TGTGCCAGCAGCTTTACAGGGTCGGAGTGGGACATTCAGTACTTC.

This chain uses TRBV10-3 with TRBJ2-7, with D uncertain. The length of the CDR3 is 13 residues. The germline V gene encodes CDR1 ENHRY and CDR2 SYGVKD. The V end lost 0 bases, the J end lost 2 bases, and 5 bases lay between the germline ends. The CDR3 DNA reads TGTGCCATCAGTGAGTCGGACGCCTACGAGCAGTACTTC. This sequence encodes CAISESDAYEQYF.

The rearrangement links TRBV7-6 to TRBJ2-5; D is unresolved. The CDR3 has 14 amino acids. Germline V CDR1 and CDR2: SGHVS, FNYEAQ. The germline V and J ends were trimmed by 5 bases and 2 bases, with 12 bases remaining between them. CDR3 nucleotide sequence: TGTGCCAGCAGCCCCCAGGATCTTCAAGAGACCCAGTACTTC. The encoded protein is CASSPQDLQETQYF. The whole variable domain, remainder taken from reference TRBV7-6 and TRBJ2-5, is GAGVSQSPRYKVTKRGQDVALRCDPISGHVSLYWYRQALGQGPEFLTYFNYEAQQDKSGLPNDRFSAERPEGSISTLTIQRTEQRDSAMYRCASSPQDLQETQYFGPGTRLLVL.

This clonotype was detected many times. CDR3 amino acids: CASSQSVFWTGNSYEQYV. CDR3 in DNA: TGCGCCAGCAGTCAATCTGTCTTCTGGACAGGGAACTCCTACGAGCAGTACGTC. This chain uses TRBV23-1 with TRBJ2-7; TRBD1 matches 8 bases. TRBV23-1 is noted as an ORF with a role that remains uncertain. The junction had 10 bases not matched to a gene; V was cut back by 0 bases and J by 0 bases. The CDR3 sequence is 18 residues long.

There are many counts of this clonotype. The chain has TRBV20-1 and TRBJ1-4; D not certain. This CDR3 has 12 amino acids. Trimming removed 5 bases at V and 6 bases at J, with 10 bases between. Germline V gene sequence: CDR1 DFQATT, CDR2 SNEGSKA (reference sequence). The CDR3 sequence: CSAGRIHEKLFF. In nucleotides, the CDR3 is TGCAGTGCTGGCCGGATACATGAAAAACTGTTTTTT.

The CDR3 DNA reads as TGTGCCAGCTCACCTCTCAGGGCGGAGATTCAGCCCCAGCATTTT. Its translation is CASSPLRAEIQPQHF. This chain joins TRBV18 and TRBJ1-5, with D possibly TRBD1 on 5 matching bases. Trimming removed 3 bases from V and 6 bases from J, with 15 bases in between. The CDR3 sequence is 15 residues long. Germline assignment: CDR1 KGHSH and CDR2 LQKENI.

This clonotype was counted ten times or more. The chain employs TRBV5-5 and TRBJ2-3; D unresolved. The V and J ends lost 0 bases and 10 bases respectively, with 9 bases between them. The germline gives CDR1 SGHKS, CDR2 YYEKEE (reference sequence). The CDR3 sequence is 12 residues long. CDR3 nucleotides: TGTGCCAGCAGCTTGGATCGATTTGCGCAGTATTTT. It specifies CASSLDRFAQYF.

This clonotype has more than one count but fewer than ten. DNA of the CDR3: TGTGCCAGCAGACCCGGGGTAGCGGTATACAATGAGCAGTTCTTC. Translated, it gives CASRPGVAVYNEQFF. The V call is TRBV6-2 or TRBV6-3, the J call TRBJ2-1; D is perhaps TRBD2 (6 bases). This CDR3 comprises 15 residues. In germline, CDR1 is MNHEY, CDR2 SVGEGT. Trimming left V 6 bases short and J 4 bases short, with 16 bases between.

A note on this clonotype: Compared with germline, one end of the junction differs, possibly owing to a read error. The chain recombines TRBV7-9 with TRBJ2-3; D possibly corresponds to TRBD1 (6 bases). Per the germline V gene, CDR1 is SEHNR and CDR2 is FQNEAQ (reference sequence). There are 14 residues in the CDR3. In DNA, the CDR3 is TGTGCCAGCAGCCTAGCAGGGGAACCAGATACGCAGTATTTT. It yields the protein CASSLAGEPDTQYF.

The chain recombines TRBV28 with TRBJ1-4; D ambiguous. CDR3 size: 13 residues. Germline-derived CDR1 and CDR2 are MDHEN and SYDVKM. This chain's CDR3 is CAASGVLNEKLFF. In DNA form, the CDR3 reads TGTGCTGCCAGCGGTGTGCTCAATGAAAAACTGTTTTTT. The variable domain in full, completed from reference TRBV28 and TRBJ1-4, reads DVKVTQSSRYLVKRTGEKVFLECVQDMDHENMFWYRQDPGLGLRLIYFSYDVKMKEKGDIPEGYSVSREKKERFSLILESASTNQTSMYLCAASGVLNEKLFFGSGTQLSVL.

In this sample, this clonotype turned up many times. V gene TRBV6-5 combines with J gene TRBJ1-1, with D perhaps TRBD1 (6 bases). The germline V and J ends were trimmed by 0 bases and 1 base, with 6 bases remaining between them. Germline CDR1 and CDR2: MNHEY and SVGAGI. This CDR3 spans 14 amino acids. The DNA for the CDR3 is TGTGCCAGCAGTTACTCGACAGGGAACACTGAAGCTTTCTTT. It translates to CASSYSTGNTEAFF.

The chain joins TRBV15 to TRBJ2-1, with D maybe TRBD1 (5 bases). This CDR3 spans 15 amino acids. The V gene's germline CDR1 is LNHNV and CDR2 YYDKDF (reference sequence). V lost 0 bases and J 5 bases, leaving 11 bases between the germline ends. The DNA of the CDR3 is TGTGCCACCAGCAGAGATCTGGGGCCTGACAATGAGCAGTTCTTC. Translation gives CATSRDLGPDNEQFF.

J is TRBJ2-1 and V is TRBV11-2, with 14 nucleotides matching TRBD2. This CDR3 region has 15 residues. Germline trimming cut 5 bases from V and 10 bases from J; bases unmatched to any gene: 7. CDR1 SGHAT and CDR2 FQNNGV come from the germline V gene. The CDR3 sequence is CASSTRTSGRREQFF. The DNA for the CDR3 is TGTGCCAGCAGCACGAGGACTAGCGGGAGGAGGGAGCAGTTCTTC.

This chain joins TRBV4-1 and TRBJ1-1; TRBD1 agrees at 10 bases. V lost 3 bases to trimming and J lost 3 bases; unmatched junction nucleotides: 1. This CDR3 is 14 amino acids long. Germline assignment: CDR1 MGHRA and CDR2 YSYEKL. The CDR3, as DNA: TGCGCCAGCAGCCAGGGGACAGGGGACACTGAAGCTTTCTTT. Protein sequence: CASSQGTGDTEAFF.

This clonotype was recorded many times. This chain links TRBV2 with TRBJ1-6; D is perhaps TRBD1 (6 bases). The CDR3 covers 15 residues. The germline gives CDR1 SNHLY, CDR2 FYNNEI. V was cut by 0 bases and J by 5 bases, with 8 bases left in between. CDR3 DNA: TGTGCCAGCAGTGAAGCAAGGGGGAATAATTCACCCCTCCACTTT. It is translated as CASSEARGNNSPLHF.

This chain joins TRBV7-6 and TRBJ2-7; tentative D call: TRBD2 (5 bases). This CDR3 is built from 14 residues. V was shortened by 4 bases and J by 5 bases, with 15 bases between the two germline ends. Germline-derived CDR1 and CDR2 are SGHVS and FNYEAQ. CDR3 nucleotide sequence: TGTGCCAGCAGCTCCCCGAGCGGTCTCGACGAGCAGTACTTC. It specifies CASSSPSGLDEQYF.

The chain uses TRBV9 and TRBJ2-5, with 7 bases fitting TRBD1. The germline V gene encodes CDR1 SGDLS and CDR2 YYNGEE. The V gene end was trimmed by 3 bases and the J gene end by 4 bases; junction bases not matched to a gene: 3. This CDR3 is built from 13 residues. DNA of the CDR3: TGTGCCAGCAGCGCGACAGGGAGAGAGACCCAGTACTTC. Residues: CASSATGRETQYF.